These 22 T cell receptor beta chains share one sample of origin, sequenced in a study of response to subunit inactivated influenza vaccine. TCRdb called the RT-PCR reads again in MiXCR, with one record for every CDR3 protein. Of about 520,000 distinct CDR3 sequences listed, around 7.9% are singletons. The sequenced sample was PBMCs from blood, obtained less than 30 months after vaccination. The receptors were sampled from a man in his fifties or sixties who received an inactivated influenza vaccine.

This clonotype was seen more than once but under ten times. The chain couples TRBV25-1 to TRBJ2-1, with unresolved D. Germline CDR1 reads MGHDK; CDR2 reads SYGVNS. There are 12 residues in the CDR3. V lost 7 bases and J 6 bases, leaving 10 bases between the germline ends. The CDR3 DNA reads as TGTGCCAGCATTGACTTGGGCAATGAGCAGTTCTTC. Residues: CASIDLGNEQFF.

This clonotype was detected only a few times. The rearrangement joins TRBV20-1 to TRBJ1-2; 7 nucleotides line up with TRBD1. Germline loops: CDR1 DFQATT, CDR2 SNEGSKA (reference sequence). The trim removed 3 bases at V and 5 bases at J, leaving 12 bases unmatched. The CDR3 has 15 amino acids. CDR3 loop: CSARESQGTGYGYTF. DNA for the CDR3: TGCAGTGCTAGGGAATCACAGGGGACGGGGTATGGCTACACCTTC.

A few counts support this clonotype. This chain links TRBV5-1 with TRBJ2-3, with D possibly being TRBD1 (6 bases). The CDR3 extends over 14 amino acids. CDR1 is SGHRS, CDR2 YFSETQ, per germline. Trimming took off 2 bases at V and 4 bases at J, with 11 bases between the two ends. Here the CDR3 reads CASSLTGIPDTQYF. The CDR3 DNA sequence: TGCGCCAGCAGCTTAACAGGGATCCCAGATACGCAGTATTTT.

Only a few counts were recorded for this clonotype. The chain is built from TRBV7-8 and TRBJ2-1; perhaps TRBD2 as D (5 bases). Deletions cut 5 bases from V and 0 bases from J, with 14 bases between. Germline values: CDR1 SGHVS, CDR2 FQNEAQ. The CDR3 is 16 amino acids. The CDR3 sequence is CASSRGAALSYNEQFF. The DNA for the CDR3 is TGTGCCAGCAGCAGAGGAGCGGCCCTCTCCTACAATGAGCAGTTCTTC.

In this sample, this clonotype turned up many times. J is TRBJ2-7 and V is TRBV29-1; 10 bases map to TRBD2. This CDR3 comprises 14 residues. The germline V gene encodes CDR1 SQVTM and CDR2 ANQGSEA. The J segment lost 2 bases and the V segment lost 2 bases, leaving 3 bases of the junction unmatched. The CDR3 is CSVESSGGTYEQYF. In DNA, the CDR3 is TGCAGCGTTGAATCTAGCGGGGGAACCTACGAGCAGTACTTC.

V usage is TRBV12-3 or TRBV12-4 and J usage is TRBJ1-5; D gene ambiguous. CDR3 length equals 16 residues. V gave up 1 base and J gave up 1 base, with 11 bases separating them. CDR3 protein: CASSLGGPESNQPQHF. CDR3 nucleotide sequence: TGTGCCAGCAGTTTAGGCGGACCCGAGAGCAATCAGCCCCAGCATTTT.

This clonotype was detected ten times or more. The chain is built from TRBV6-2 or TRBV6-3 and TRBJ2-3, with 7 positions matching TRBD2. The ends lost 6 bases at V and 9 bases at J; junction bases unmatched: 9. Looked up from germline, CDR1 is MNHEY and CDR2 is SVGEGT. The CDR3 has 13 amino acids. The CDR3 protein is CASSPSGTTTQYF. The CDR3 DNA sequence: TGTGCCAGCAGCCCGTCCGGGACTACAACGCAGTATTTT.

This clonotype was observed a few times. This sequence joins TRBV29-1 and TRBJ2-5; D tentatively fits TRBD1 or TRBD2 (5 bases each). The CDR3 runs 13 residues. Between the trimmed V and J ends, which lost 6 bases and 4 bases, there was a span of 15 bases. Germline lookup yields CDR1 SQVTM and CDR2 ANQGSEA. This chain's CDR3 is CSVRAAGGETQYF. CDR3 in DNA: TGCAGCGTCCGGGCTGCTGGGGGAGAGACCCAGTACTTC.

In this sample, this clonotype turned up a few times. This rearrangement joins TRBV20-1 to TRBJ2-5; D unresolved. This CDR3 has 13 amino acids. The germline gives CDR1 DFQATT, CDR2 SNEGSKA (reference sequence). The V and J ends lost 0 bases and 4 bases respectively, with 9 bases between them. In DNA, the CDR3 is TGCAGTGCTAGAGATAACCTGCCAGAGACCCAGTACTTC. Residues: CSARDNLPETQYF.

This clonotype was seen only a few times. V and J are TRBV20-1 and TRBJ2-3; 8 positions agree with TRBD2. Germline values: CDR1 DFQATT, CDR2 SNEGSKA (reference sequence). The CDR3 is 14 amino acids. The V segment lost 5 bases and the J segment 2 bases; nucleotides outside the gene matches: 6. CDR3 in DNA: TGCAGTGCTCAACGGGGGGGGAACACAGATACGCAGTATTTT. Translation: CSAQRGGNTDTQYF.

This clonotype was counted between two and nine times. The genes are TRBV4-1 and TRBJ1-6; D not certain. Germline V lookup: CDR1 MGHRA, CDR2 YSYEKL. V lost 0 bases and J 9 bases, leaving 3 bases between the germline ends. This CDR3 spans 12 amino acids. CDR3 nucleotide sequence: TGCGCCAGCAGCCAAGAGACTTCACCCCTCCACTTT. Translating it yields CASSQETSPLHF.

The rearrangement joins TRBV28 to TRBJ1-5; D not certain. Germline assignment: CDR1 MDHEN and CDR2 SYDVKM. The CDR3 runs to 15 residues. V shed 3 bases and J shed 5 bases, with 14 bases lying between them. CDR3 amino acids: CASSFRGVRDQPQHF. The CDR3, as DNA: TGTGCCAGCAGTTTTCGGGGAGTAAGGGATCAGCCCCAGCATTTT. Looking up the rest from reference TRBV28 and TRBJ1-5 gives the full variable domain: DVKVTQSSRYLVKRTGEKVFLECVQDMDHENMFWYRQDPGLGLRLIYFSYDVKMKEKGDIPEGYSVSREKKERFSLILESASTNQTSMYLCASSFRGVRDQPQHFGDGTRLSIL.

This clonotype was seen at least ten times. At one end, the junction sequence differs from germline, possibly due to a read error. The gene calls are TRBV11-2 and TRBJ2-3, with D unresolved. The CDR3 is 13 amino acids. Germline CDR1 is SGHAT and CDR2 is FQNNGV. DNA of the CDR3: TGCGCCAGCAGCTTAAGCCAAGGAGATACGCAGTATTTT. As protein: CASSLSQGDTQYF.

This clonotype was recorded at least ten times. The chain links TRBV24-1 to TRBJ2-3, with 10 bases fitting TRBD1. The CDR3 covers 15 residues. V gave up 5 bases and J gave up 1 base; unmatched junction bases: 2. The germline V gene has CDR1 KGHDR and CDR2 SFDVKD. The CDR3 DNA reads as TGTGCCACCAGTGGACAGGGGGCAGGCACAGATACGCAGTATTTT. Its protein is CATSGQGAGTDTQYF.

This clonotype was detected ten times or more. The chain is built from TRBV11-2 and TRBJ2-7; TRBD1 aligns across 8 bases. The CDR3 sequence is 15 residues long. The V gene's germline CDR1 is SGHAT and CDR2 FQNNGV. Losses at the gene ends were 0 bases for V and 6 bases for J; bases not matched to a gene: 7. The CDR3 sequence: CASSLEPGTGGEQYF. The CDR3, as DNA: TGTGCCAGCAGCTTAGAGCCCGGGACAGGTGGCGAGCAGTACTTC.

This clonotype has a count of ten or more. The rearrangement links TRBV7-2 to TRBJ2-7; D is perhaps TRBD2 (5 bases). CDR1 is SGHTA, CDR2 FQGNSA, per germline. This CDR3 contains 15 residues. The V and J ends lost 5 bases and 8 bases respectively, with 22 bases between them. This CDR3 is CASSPSQGLTLKQYF. The CDR3 DNA sequence: TGTGCCAGCAGCCCAAGCCAAGGACTGACCCTCAAGCAGTACTTC.

This clonotype was detected many times. The chain links TRBV10-2 to TRBJ2-4; D is undetermined. Germline V gives CDR1 WSHSY, CDR2 SAAADI. This CDR3 has 16 amino acids. V lost 2 bases, J lost 0 bases, and 11 bases lay in between. The CDR3 nucleotides read TGCGCCAGCAGTGAGCTAGAGAGTTTAGCCAAAAACATTCAGTACTTC. This encodes CASSELESLAKNIQYF.

This clonotype was counted between two and nine times. CDR3 sequence: CSATTGQLSYEQYF. The CDR3 region has the DNA TGCAGTGCAACCACGGGACAGCTCTCCTACGAGCAGTACTTC. V gene TRBV20-1 combines with J gene TRBJ2-7; 7 bases agree with TRBD1. Germline V gene data show CDR1 as DFQATT and CDR2 as SNEGSKA (reference sequence). V lost 6 bases, J lost 0 bases, and 8 bases stayed unmatched. The CDR3 loop spans 14 amino acids.

This chain links TRBV29-1 with TRBJ2-1; D might be TRBD2 (7 bases). The CDR3 sequence is 10 residues long. Germline CDR1 reads SQVTM; CDR2 reads ANQGSEA. Trimming removed 6 bases at V and 9 bases at J, with 9 bases between. CDR3 in amino acids: CSVGGAEQFF. The DNA of the CDR3 is TGCAGCGTGGGGGGGGCTGAGCAGTTCTTC.

This clonotype was detected a few times. The J gene is TRBJ1-5, the V gene TRBV24-1; TRBD1 is a possible D gene (5 bases). The CDR3 loop spans 12 amino acids. The germline CDR1 and CDR2 sequences are KGHDR and SFDVKD. Trimming left V 7 bases short and J 6 bases short, with 9 bases between. The CDR3 loop is CATSAGTQPQHF. CDR3 DNA sequence: TGTGCCACCAGCGCAGGGACTCAGCCCCAGCATTTT.

The table lists this clonotype with many counts. For the CDR3, the DNA is TGTGCCAGCAGTCAAACCGGGAGCTCCTACGAGCAGTACTTC. It yields the protein CASSQTGSSYEQYF. This chain uses TRBV12-3 or TRBV12-4 with TRBJ2-7; tentative D call: TRBD2 (6 bases). V was trimmed by 5 bases and J by 0 bases, leaving 11 bases between them. There are 14 residues in the CDR3.

This clonotype was observed a few times. The rearrangement links TRBV5-1 to TRBJ2-1, with 8 bases fitting TRBD2. The CDR3 is 17 amino acids. The trim removed 4 bases at V and 0 bases at J, leaving 9 bases unmatched. Germline CDR1 and CDR2: SGHRS and YFSETQ. CDR3 region: CASSQGLVWSSYNEQFF. DNA of the CDR3: TGCGCCAGCAGCCAGGGACTAGTTTGGAGCTCCTACAATGAGCAGTTCTTC.